A selection of T cell receptor beta chains follows, all from one sample in a study of T cell responses to AZD1222 COVID-19 vaccine. The protocol was immunoSEQ multiplex PCR, while the TCRdb copy is restricted to in-frame clones and leaves out a portion. The repertoire holds around 110,000 clones, roughly 90% seen once, with 7.5% in the top ten. The sequencing here drew on peripheral blood, taken on day 0 of AZD1222 vaccination. These TCRs come from an adult in good health. Both conserved end residues are part of each CDR3. D genes are given only for firm matches. A row's size may be missing; if present it is once, few, many or a size class.

clone size: -
J gene: TRBJ2-7
D gene: -
V gene: TRBV27
CDR3 length: 13
CDR3 protein: CASSFGPSGEQYF
CDR3 DNA: TGTGCCAGCAGTTTCGGTCCCTCAGGCGAGCAGTACTTC

clone size: -
J gene: TRBJ2-3
D gene: TRBD2
V gene: TRBV10-3
CDR3 length: 16
CDR3 protein: CAISETSGGAGDTQYF
CDR3 DNA: TGTGCCATCAGTGAGACTAGCGGGGGGGCCGGGGATACGCAGTATTTT

clone size: -
J gene: TRBJ2-7
D gene: -
V gene: TRBV19
CDR3 length: 15
CDR3 protein: CASSKGTGTTYEQYF
CDR3 DNA: TGTGCCAGTAGTAAGGGGACCGGCACCACCTACGAGCAGTACTTC

clone size: -
J gene: TRBJ2-6
D gene: -
V gene: TRBV5-8
CDR3 length: 15
CDR3 protein: CASSLQVSGANVLTF
CDR3 DNA: TGTGCCAGCAGCCTGCAGGTCTCTGGGGCCAACGTCCTGACTTTC

clone size: -
J gene: TRBJ1-2
D gene: -
V gene: TRBV4-1
CDR3 length: 15
CDR3 protein: CASSHPQSQNDGYTF
CDR3 DNA: TGCGCCAGCAGCCATCCCCAATCGCAGAACGACGGCTACACCTTC

clone size: -
J gene: TRBJ2-7
D gene: -
V gene: TRBV15
CDR3 length: 14
CDR3 protein: CATSRDRGLYEQYF
CDR3 DNA: TGTGCCACCAGCAGAGATAGGGGTCTCTACGAGCAGTACTTC

clone size: -
J gene: TRBJ2-2
D gene: -
V gene: TRBV7-3
CDR3 length: 13
CDR3 protein: CASRPNEAGELFF
CDR3 DNA: TGTGCCAGCAGACCCAACGAGGCCGGGGAGCTGTTTTTT

clone size: few
J gene: TRBJ2-3
D gene: -
V gene: TRBV2
CDR3 length: 11
CDR3 protein: CASLWGDTQYF
CDR3 DNA: TGTGCCAGCCTCTGGGGGGATACGCAGTATTTT

clone size: -
J gene: TRBJ2-3
D gene: -
V gene: TRBV4-1
CDR3 length: 15
CDR3 protein: CASSQNRGNTDTQYF
CDR3 DNA: TGCGCCAGCAGCCAAAATAGAGGGAACACAGATACGCAGTATTTT

clone size: -
J gene: TRBJ2-2
D gene: TRBD1
V gene: TRBV6-5
CDR3 length: 15
CDR3 protein: CASSLLTGDTGELFF
CDR3 DNA: TGTGCCAGCAGCCTTCTGACAGGGGACACCGGGGAGCTGTTTTTT

clone size: -
J gene: TRBJ1-1
D gene: -
V gene: TRBV28
CDR3 length: 14
CDR3 protein: CASSLDPGYTEAFF
CDR3 DNA: TGTGCCAGCAGTCTTGACCCAGGGTACACTGAAGCTTTCTTT

clone size: -
J gene: TRBJ1-1
D gene: -
V gene: TRBV14
CDR3 length: 14
CDR3 protein: CASSQDGVYTEAFF
CDR3 DNA: TGTGCCAGCAGCCAAGATGGGGTTTACACTGAAGCTTTCTTT

clone size: once
J gene: TRBJ2-7
D gene: -
V gene: TRBV4-2
CDR3 length: 15
CDR3 protein: CASSQIRQSPYEQYF
CDR3 DNA: TGTGCCAGCAGCCAAATCAGGCAAAGCCCCTACGAGCAGTACTTC

clone size: -
J gene: TRBJ1-6
D gene: TRBD1
V gene: TRBV6-1
CDR3 length: 18
CDR3 protein: CASSGDRGWPGADSPLHF
CDR3 DNA: TGTGCCAGCAGTGGGGACAGGGGGTGGCCTGGCGCGGATTCACCCCTCCACTTT

clone size: -
J gene: TRBJ1-1
D gene: -
V gene: TRBV7-3
CDR3 length: 13
CDR3 protein: CASSFNSYTEAFF
CDR3 DNA: TGTGCCAGCAGCTTTAACAGCTACACTGAAGCTTTCTTT

clone size: -
J gene: TRBJ1-1
D gene: -
V gene: TRBV28
CDR3 length: 16
CDR3 protein: CASSFSPQALNTEAFF
CDR3 DNA: TGTGCCAGCAGTTTTAGTCCCCAGGCGCTGAACACTGAAGCTTTCTTT

clone size: -
J gene: TRBJ2-4
D gene: -
V gene: TRBV25-1
CDR3 length: 17
CDR3 protein: CASSESGQSLSKNIQYF
CDR3 DNA: TGTGCCAGCAGTGAATCAGGACAGAGCCTATCCAAAAACATTCAGTACTTC

clone size: -
J gene: TRBJ2-3
D gene: -
V gene: TRBV5-1
CDR3 length: 15
CDR3 protein: CASSPHRGEGDTQYF
CDR3 DNA: TGCGCCAGCAGCCCCCATAGGGGGGAGGGAGATACGCAGTATTTT

clone size: once
J gene: TRBJ1-6
D gene: -
V gene: TRBV7-3
CDR3 length: 15
CDR3 protein: CASSAAAGRTSPLHF
CDR3 DNA: TGTGCCAGCAGCGCCGCAGCTGGGAGAACTTCACCCCTCCACTTT

clone size: -
J gene: TRBJ2-3
D gene: -
V gene: TRBV11-3
CDR3 length: 14
CDR3 protein: CASSRRALGDTQYF
CDR3 DNA: TGTGCCAGCAGCAGGAGGGCACTCGGGGATACGCAGTATTTT

clone size: once
J gene: TRBJ2-5
D gene: -
V gene: TRBV21-1
CDR3 length: 15
CDR3 protein: CASSKDRRGLETQYF
CDR3 DNA: TGTGCCAGCAGCAAAGATCGCAGGGGGCTTGAGACCCAGTACTTC

clone size: once
J gene: TRBJ1-5
D gene: -
V gene: TRBV4-1
CDR3 length: 17
CDR3 protein: CASSQEGGVERNQPQHF
CDR3 DNA: TGCGCCAGCAGCCAAGAAGGGGGGGTGGAGCGCAATCAGCCCCAGCATTTT

clone size: -
J gene: TRBJ2-5
D gene: -
V gene: TRBV15
CDR3 length: 12
CDR3 protein: CATSRESETQYF
CDR3 DNA: TGTGCCACCAGCAGAGAATCAGAGACCCAGTACTTC

clone size: -
J gene: TRBJ2-1
D gene: -
V gene: TRBV28
CDR3 length: 11
CDR3 protein: CASSLRLQQFF
CDR3 DNA: TGTGCCAGCAGTTTGAGGCTTCAGCAGTTCTTC

clone size: few
J gene: TRBJ1-2
D gene: -
V gene: TRBV5-1
CDR3 length: 13
CDR3 protein: CASSWTETAGYTF
CDR3 DNA: TGCGCCAGCAGTTGGACGGAAACTGCGGGCTACACCTTC

clone size: -
J gene: TRBJ2-2
D gene: -
V gene: TRBV6-2/TRBV6-3
CDR3 length: 17
CDR3 protein: CASSYSGTSQNTGELFF
CDR3 DNA: TGTGCCAGCAGTTACTCGGGGACCTCCCAAAACACCGGGGAGCTGTTTTTT

clone size: -
J gene: TRBJ1-2
D gene: -
V gene: TRBV5-6
CDR3 length: 12
CDR3 protein: CASSLWGNGYTF
CDR3 DNA: TGTGCCAGCAGCTTGTGGGGGAATGGCTACACCTTC

clone size: -
J gene: TRBJ1-2
D gene: TRBD1
V gene: TRBV27
CDR3 length: 13
CDR3 protein: CASSPGGAGGYTF
CDR3 DNA: TGTGCCAGCAGTCCAGGGGGCGCGGGCGGCTACACCTTC

clone size: -
J gene: TRBJ2-1
D gene: TRBD2
V gene: TRBV29-1
CDR3 length: 14
CDR3 protein: CSVEVSGMYNEQFF
CDR3 DNA: TGCAGCGTTGAGGTTAGCGGGATGTACAATGAGCAGTTCTTC

clone size: -
J gene: TRBJ1-2
D gene: -
V gene: TRBV6-5
CDR3 length: 13
CDR3 protein: CASSDTGYYGYTF
CDR3 DNA: TGTGCCAGCAGCGATACAGGTTACTATGGCTACACCTTC

clone size: -
J gene: TRBJ1-3
D gene: -
V gene: TRBV19
CDR3 length: 14
CDR3 protein: CATQDYFSGNTIYF
CDR3 DNA: TGTGCCACCCAGGATTACTTCTCTGGAAACACCATATATTTT

clone size: once
J gene: TRBJ1-5
D gene: -
V gene: TRBV27
CDR3 length: 15
CDR3 protein: CASSLRGEGNQPQHF
CDR3 DNA: TGTGCCAGCAGTTTGCGTGGGGAGGGGAATCAGCCCCAGCATTTT

clone size: -
J gene: TRBJ1-1
D gene: -
V gene: TRBV7-9
CDR3 length: 11
CDR3 protein: CASSVGLEAFF
CDR3 DNA: TGTGCCAGTAGCGTCGGGCTGGAAGCTTTCTTT

clone size: once
J gene: TRBJ2-1
D gene: TRBD1
V gene: TRBV5-1
CDR3 length: 14
CDR3 protein: CASSPGQGGDEQFF
CDR3 DNA: TGCGCCAGCAGCCCGGGACAGGGAGGGGATGAGCAGTTCTTC

clone size: once
J gene: TRBJ1-2
D gene: -
V gene: TRBV21-1
CDR3 length: 11
CDR3 protein: CASEGGYGYTF
CDR3 DNA: TGTGCCAGCGAGGGGGGTTATGGCTACACCTTC

clone size: -
J gene: TRBJ2-5
D gene: TRBD1
V gene: TRBV18
CDR3 length: 14
CDR3 protein: CASSYNRGQETQYF
CDR3 DNA: TGTGCCAGCTCGTATAACAGGGGGCAAGAGACCCAGTACTTC

clone size: -
J gene: TRBJ2-1
D gene: -
V gene: TRBV6-1
CDR3 length: 16
CDR3 protein: CASSEMARVAYNEQFF
CDR3 DNA: TGTGCCAGCAGTGAAATGGCCAGGGTCGCCTACAATGAGCAGTTCTTC

clone size: -
J gene: TRBJ2-7
D gene: TRBD1
V gene: TRBV6-5
CDR3 length: 15
CDR3 protein: CASSSDRGDNYEQYF
CDR3 DNA: TGTGCCAGCAGTTCCGACAGGGGTGATAACTACGAGCAGTACTTC

clone size: few
J gene: TRBJ1-2
D gene: -
V gene: TRBV11-2
CDR3 length: 14
CDR3 protein: CASSARGQGTGYTF
CDR3 DNA: TGTGCCAGCAGCGCCCGGGGGCAGGGCACCGGCTACACCTTC

clone size: -
J gene: TRBJ1-2
D gene: TRBD1
V gene: TRBV29-1
CDR3 length: 14
CDR3 protein: CSVMTGVANYGYTF
CDR3 DNA: TGCAGCGTTATGACAGGGGTGGCTAACTATGGCTACACCTTC

clone size: -
J gene: TRBJ2-1
D gene: -
V gene: TRBV5-1
CDR3 length: 11
CDR3 protein: CASSLYNEQFF
CDR3 DNA: TGCGCCAGCAGCTTGTACAATGAGCAGTTCTTC

clone size: few
J gene: TRBJ1-5
D gene: -
V gene: TRBV28
CDR3 length: 14
CDR3 protein: CASSRQYSNQPQHF
CDR3 DNA: TGTGCCAGCAGTAGACAGTATAGCAATCAGCCCCAGCATTTT

clone size: -
J gene: TRBJ1-2
D gene: -
V gene: TRBV28
CDR3 length: 13
CDR3 protein: CASSPRASGGYTF
CDR3 DNA: TGTGCCAGCAGTCCGCGGGCCAGCGGTGGCTACACCTTC

clone size: -
J gene: TRBJ1-1
D gene: -
V gene: TRBV19
CDR3 length: 12
CDR3 protein: CASSWGNTEAFF
CDR3 DNA: TGTGCCAGTAGTTGGGGGAACACTGAAGCTTTCTTT

clone size: -
J gene: TRBJ2-1
D gene: -
V gene: TRBV27
CDR3 length: 16
CDR3 protein: CASSLSRRITYNEQFF
CDR3 DNA: TGTGCCAGCAGTTTATCGCGCCGGATAACCTACAATGAGCAGTTCTTC

clone size: -
J gene: TRBJ1-6
D gene: TRBD1
V gene: TRBV11-2
CDR3 length: 16
CDR3 protein: CASSYGQGLHNSPLHF
CDR3 DNA: TGTGCCAGCAGCTACGGACAGGGTTTACATAATTCACCCCTCCACTTT